This TCR beta chain was identified during a study of shared T cell receptors in the human thymus. Libraries were prepared by immunoSEQ multiplex PCR; TCRdb keeps only in-frame clonotypes and omits some of them. This table holds over 65,000 clones, nearly 95% found once. Per germline, CDR1 ENHRY and CDR2 SYGVKD. This CDR3 spans 14 amino acids. Trimming removed 6 bases at V and 4 bases at J, with 12 bases between. This TCR derives from a human donor. The V call is TRBV10-3, the J call TRBJ2-2, with D possibly being TRBD2 (6 bases). The sequencing input was thymocytes. CDR3 loop: CAIRGKGGTGELFF. The CDR3 DNA follows: TGTGCCATCAGAGGAAAGGGAGGCACCGGGGAGCTGTTTTTT.